The TCR beta chain described here comes from a study of T cells in tuberculosis. The CDR3 runs to 15 residues. V dropped 2 bases and J dropped 1 base, with 11 bases sitting between them. CDR1 and CDR2 (germline): MRHNA, SNTAGT. The data were produced by immunoSEQ multiplex PCR, yet TCRdb's version contains in-frame clones alone and is incomplete. The table has 25,000 to 35,000 clones, around 90% seen once. Findings and limits, study-wide: Cases with active tuberculosis were adults, while controls were adolescents. Active tuberculosis TCR-alpha repertoires lay closer to GMM-specific TCRs than IGRA-negative controls, suggesting clonal expansion.

As to this clone: Antigen: not known.

V usage is TRBV6-4 and J usage is TRBJ1-1; possibly TRBD1 for D (5 bases). Sample: PBMCs. This TCR derives from a donor aged 10-29 years with latent tuberculosis or without tuberculosis infection. Some clones in this sample may be carry-over from other donors' samples. CDR3 in DNA: TGTGCCAGCAGTGACCGTCCCGGGGGGAACACTGAAGCTTTCTTT. Translation gives CASSDRPGGNTEAFF.